The rows below give T cell receptor beta chains drawn from one sample of a study of T cells in Graves' hyperthyroidism and ophthalmopathy. TCRdb ran MiXCR on the multiplex PCR reads and lists one entry per CDR3 protein. The sample holds about 620,000 distinct CDR3 sequences; 16% are singletons and the top ten take 3.5% to 4%. Sequencing was carried out using blood. The source of these receptors is a woman in her 30s with Graves' hyperthyroidism. Each CDR3 is given with its conserved first and last residue.

>TRBV28|TRBJ2-5
CASSLLTTALQETQYF
>TRBV25-1|TRBJ2-7
CASSDGTSVFSYEQYF
>TRBV6-1|TRBJ2-3
CASSELGTRITDTQYF
>TRBV7-2|TRBJ2-1
CASSWGTSGIEQFF
>TRBV9|TRBJ2-6
CASSARRGVGANVLTF
>TRBV9|TRBJ2-7
CASSGGSSYEQYF
>TRBV13|TRBJ2-1
CASSLESGSLHEQFF
>TRBV20-1|TRBJ2-7
CSARQYGQGISEQYF
>TRBV19|TRBJ1-2
CASGTGIYGYTF
>TRBV20-1|TRBJ2-4
CSARQGDIQYF
>TRBV20-1|TRBJ2-5
CSAPLAGVRYQETQYF
>TRBV6-2/TRBV6-3|TRBJ1-6
CASSRDPFNSPLHF
>TRBV11-2|TRBJ2-5
CASTLGTSGRLGETQYF
>TRBV12-3/TRBV12-4|TRBJ1-2
CASSFRGLYGYTF
>TRBV14|TRBJ2-1
CASSQEADKPFF
>TRBV5-1|TRBJ1-1
CASSKGDNTEAFF
>TRBV29-1|TRBJ2-1
CSAGPYNEQFF
>TRBV29-1|TRBJ2-6
CSVVTSSGANVLTF
>TRBV27|TRBJ2-7
CASSLYRTAYGYEQYF
>TRBV5-1|TRBJ1-6
CTSSLELINSPLHF
>TRBV15|TRBJ2-1
CATSSQTSGRSNEQFF
>TRBV5-1|TRBJ2-3
CASSSGTSGNTDTQYF
>TRBV6-2/TRBV6-3|TRBJ2-5
CASSFTLGQNQETQYF
>TRBV6-1|TRBJ1-5
CASSGQGVYQPQHF
>TRBV4-2|TRBJ1-2
CASSQDRGLNYGYTF
>TRBV20-1|TRBJ2-3
CSARLAGFTDTQYF